Below are 3 T cell receptor beta chains sequenced from a single sample in a study of T cells in Graves' hyperthyroidism and ophthalmopathy. Amplification yielded TCR beta CDR3 regions, with RNA transcripts as the source. HTBI primers were employed in a first-round RT-PCR of the TCR CDR3. MiXCR was run by TCRdb on the multiplex PCR reads, yielding one entry per CDR3 protein. Here the sample spans around 540,000 distinct CDR3 sequences, 46% being singletons. Sequenced material: peripheral blood or thyroid tissue (not recorded which). The receptor set was obtained from a woman aged 18-30 years with Graves' hyperthyroidism.

There are many counts of this clonotype. The rearrangement links TRBV15 to TRBJ2-5, with no clear D. This CDR3 spans 14 amino acids. V lost 7 bases to trimming and J lost 0 bases, with 12 bases between them. Per the germline V gene, CDR1 is LNHNV and CDR2 is YYDKDF (reference sequence). CDR3 sequence: CATKNQRNQETQYF. In DNA, the CDR3 is TGTGCCACCAAAAACCAGAGGAACCAAGAGACCCAGTACTTC.

This clonotype was detected once. Lacking the conserved final phenylalanine or tryptophan, this CDR3 likely reflects a read error. The limits of the CDR3 on the DNA are not certain, so only TCRdb's listed CDR3 is given. This CDR3 reads CASREHNSY. The rearrangement links TRBV2 to TRBJ1-6. Germline V gives CDR1 SNHLY, CDR2 FYNNEI. Termini included, the CDR3 measures 9 amino acids.

This chain uses TRBV12-3 or TRBV12-4 with TRBJ1-6, with TRBD1 identical over 9 bases. Losses at the gene ends were 5 bases for V and 9 bases for J; bases not matched to a gene: 8. The CDR3 loop spans 15 amino acids. CDR3 in amino acids: CASSATGGRASPLHF. The CDR3 DNA sequence: TGTGCCAGCAGTGCCACAGGGGGCCGGGCTTCACCCCTCCACTTT.